This T cell receptor beta chain derives from a study of T-cell reconstitution after alpha-beta-depleted transplantation in children. This sample's TCRbeta library carried unique molecular identifier barcodes. MiXCR was run by TCRdb on the PCR reads, yielding one entry per CDR3 protein. Of over 400,000 distinct CDR3 sequences detected, approximately 12% appear once; the ten largest clones hold roughly 5.4%. The CDR3 extends over 18 amino acids. Germline CDR1 reads MNHEY; CDR2 reads SVGAGI. Unmatched junction bases numbered 16, after V lost 6 bases and J lost 2 bases. There are many counts of this clonotype.

The sequencing used PBMCs from the stem cell graft donor, collected from the stem cell graft. The TCR sequence derives from a human donor who donated a stem cell graft to a child with combined immunodeficiency. V and J are TRBV6-5 and TRBJ2-7, with TRBD2 identical over 10 bases. The CDR3 coding sequence is TGTGCCAGCAGAGCTTCTGGGGTAGCGGGGGGAATTACCTACGAGCAGTACTTC. Its translation: CASRASGVAGGITYEQYF.